What follows are 20 T cell receptor beta chains derived from one specimen sequenced in a study of T cells in Graves' hyperthyroidism and ophthalmopathy. Regions amplified from RNA transcripts were the TCR beta CDR3 regions. With the HTBI primer set, the TCR CDR3 went through a first round of RT-PCR. Using its own MiXCR run on the multiplex PCR reads, TCRdb lists one record per CDR3 protein. This sample has approximately 640,000 distinct CDR3 sequences, with about 16% found just once. The material sequenced was blood. The receptors shown here come from a young woman with Graves' hyperthyroidism.

This clonotype has at least ten counts. The chain has TRBV7-2 and TRBJ2-3; D possibly matches TRBD1 or TRBD2 (7 bases each). The CDR3 sequence is 15 residues long. V was pared by 6 bases and J by 10 bases, with 23 bases between. Per germline, CDR1 SGHTA and CDR2 FQGNSA. CDR3 coding DNA: TGTGCCAGCAGTAAGACAGGGAGACTAGCTCAACCGCAGTATTTT. Translation gives CASSKTGRLAQPQYF.

The rearrangement uses TRBV9 and TRBJ1-4; 9 bases are shared with TRBD1. Unmatched junction bases numbered 8, after V lost 4 bases and J lost 4 bases. This CDR3 has 16 residues. CDR1 and CDR2 (germline): SGDLS, YYNGEE. Written as DNA, the CDR3 is TGTGCCAGCAGCCCAGACAGGGGGAGTCTTAATGAAAAACTGTTTTTT. Encoded protein: CASSPDRGSLNEKLFF.

This clonotype was picked up many times. The chain carries TRBV7-9 and TRBJ2-1; unclear D gene. The CDR3 consists of 15 residues. Germline lookup yields CDR1 SEHNR and CDR2 FQNEAQ (reference sequence). Trimming took off 3 bases at V and 0 bases at J, with 9 bases between the two ends. The CDR3 protein is CASSFEFSSYNEQFF. In DNA form, the CDR3 reads TGTGCCAGCAGCTTTGAATTCAGCTCCTACAATGAGCAGTTCTTC.

This clonotype came up a few times. This chain joins TRBV7-8 and TRBJ1-1; D unclear. V lost 7 bases and J lost 6, with 9 bases in between. Germline V gives CDR1 SGHVS, CDR2 FQNEAQ. This CDR3 is built from 11 residues. The CDR3 DNA is TGTGCCAGCACCAGACCCCCTGAAGCTTTCTTT. Protein product: CASTRPPEAFF.

This clonotype was picked up many times. The chain carries TRBV28 and TRBJ2-5, with TRBD2 matching 7 bases. V trimming: 3 bases; J trimming: 1 base; junction bases outside the gene matches: 2. The CDR3 runs 14 residues. Germline V gene data show CDR1 as MDHEN and CDR2 as SYDVKM. CDR3 sequence: CASSFGTTQETQYF. The CDR3 DNA reads as TGTGCCAGCAGTTTCGGGACTACCCAAGAGACCCAGTACTTC.

The chain carries TRBV4-2 and TRBJ2-1, with 7 bases identical to TRBD1. Germline loops: CDR1 LGHNA, CDR2 YNFKEQ. V shed 4 bases and J 5 bases; nucleotides not matched to a gene: 11. The CDR3 spans 16 residues. Here the CDR3 reads CASSRQQGLQDNEQFF. For the CDR3, the DNA is TGTGCCAGCAGCCGGCAACAGGGGCTGCAGGACAATGAGCAGTTCTTC.

This clonotype appeared many times. The chain uses TRBV6-1 and TRBJ1-2; 7 bases line up with TRBD1. Trimming removed 6 bases from V and 8 bases from J; junction bases left unmatched: 9. The germline gives CDR1 MNHNS, CDR2 SASEGT. This CDR3 has 13 amino acids. CDR3 nucleotide sequence: TGTGCCAGCAGCCGGACAGGAGTTAAGGGCTACACCTTC. Its translation is CASSRTGVKGYTF.

This chain connects TRBV7-8 to TRBJ1-4; D unclear. The CDR3 contains 12 residues. V dropped 0 bases and J dropped 6 bases, with 2 bases sitting between them. Per the germline V gene, CDR1 is SGHVS and CDR2 is FQNEAQ. Here the CDR3 DNA reads TGTGCCAGCAGCTTAGCGGATGAAAAACTGTTTTTT. It codes for CASSLADEKLFF. The whole variable domain, filled in from reference TRBV7-8 and TRBJ1-4, reads GAGVSQSPRYKVAKRGQDVALRCDPISGHVSLFWYQQALGQGPEFLTYFQNEAQLDKSGLPSDRFFAERPEGSVSTLKIQRTQQEDSAVYLCASSLADEKLFFGSGTQLSVL.

This clonotype was detected ten times or more. The chain recombines TRBV24-1 with TRBJ2-1; D ambiguous. The V end lost 10 bases, the J end lost 0 bases, and 9 bases lay between the germline ends. Germline loops: CDR1 KGHDR, CDR2 SFDVKD. This CDR3 spans 13 amino acids. CDR3 protein: CATGRSSYNEQFF. CDR3 DNA: TGTGCCACTGGACGAAGCTCCTACAATGAGCAGTTCTTC.

The CDR3: CAWGRFNYGYTF. As DNA, the CDR3 is TGTGCCTGGGGTCGGTTTAACTATGGCTACACCTTC. The V call is TRBV30, the J call TRBJ1-2; the D is unclear. Germline loops: CDR1 GTSNPN, CDR2 SVGIG (reference sequence). This CDR3 is built from 12 residues. V lost 5 bases, J lost 1 base, and 8 bases lay in between. Full variable domain (remainder filled in from reference TRBV30 and TRBJ1-2): SQTIHQWPATLVQPVGSPLSLECTVEGTSNPNLYWYRQAAGRGLQLLFYSVGIGQISSEVPQNLSASRPQDRQFILSSKKLLLSDSGFYLCAWGRFNYGYTFGSGTRLTVV.

The table lists this clonotype with a few counts. The J gene is TRBJ2-7, the V gene TRBV20-1; 13 nucleotides agree with TRBD2. J was trimmed by 2 bases and V by 3 bases; bases with no gene match: 1. Germline lookup yields CDR1 DFQATT and CDR2 SNEGSKA (reference sequence). The CDR3 is made up of 14 amino acids. CDR3 amino acids: CSASTSGRAYEQYF. CDR3 nucleotide sequence: TGCAGTGCTAGTACTAGCGGGAGGGCCTACGAGCAGTACTTC.

This clonotype was observed many times. A read error may produce the germline difference seen at one junction end. This rearrangement joins TRBV3-1 to TRBJ2-1, with D unclear. CDR1 and CDR2 from the germline V gene are LGHDT and YNNKEL (reference sequence). The CDR3 length is 14 residues. CDR3 coding DNA: TGTACCAGCAGCCAAGGTGGCTCCTACAATGAGCAGTTCTTC. Its translation: CTSSQGGSYNEQFF.

This clonotype has at least ten counts. The genes are TRBV15 and TRBJ2-1, with 13 bases identical to TRBD2. The CDR3 contains 17 residues. J gave up 6 bases and V 4 bases, and 9 bases lay outside the gene matches. Germline CDR1 reads LNHNV; CDR2 reads YYDKDF (reference sequence). In DNA, the CDR3 is TGTGCCACCAGCAAACACCCCCGACTAGCGGGAGGCAATGAGCAGTTCTTC. Residues: CATSKHPRLAGGNEQFF.

This clonotype was seen more than once but under ten times. The chain uses TRBV29-1 and TRBJ2-2, with TRBD2 matching over 7 bases. Germline CDR1 is SQVTM and CDR2 is ANQGSEA. J was trimmed by 2 bases and V by 7 bases; bases with no gene match: 1. The CDR3 has 12 amino acids. Here the CDR3 reads CSGTSNTGELFF. DNA for the CDR3: TGCAGCGGGACTAGTAACACCGGGGAGCTGTTTTTT.

There are a few counts of this clonotype. The chain recombines TRBV7-9 with TRBJ2-7; no clear D gene. Germline V lookup: CDR1 SEHNR, CDR2 FQNEAQ (reference sequence). CDR3 length: 16 residues. V was pared by 0 bases and J by 1 base, with 13 bases between. CDR3 bases: TGTGCCAGCAGCTTAGCGGTCAGCCAAACATCCTACGAGCAGTACTTC. Translation gives CASSLAVSQTSYEQYF.

Comments on this clonotype: This may be a read error, as it is one base from a much larger clone. The rearrangement joins TRBV5-4 to TRBJ2-3; D gene uncertain. Germline values: CDR1 SGHNT, CDR2 YYREEE (reference sequence). The length of the CDR3 is 13 residues. The CDR3 nucleotides read TGTGCCAGCGGCTTCGGAGTTTCAGATACGCAGTATTTT. This codes for CASGFGVSDTQYF. Combining the CDR3 with reference TRBV5-4 and TRBJ2-3 gives the whole variable domain ETGVTQSPTHLIKTRGQQVTLRCSSQSGHNTVSWYQQALGQGPQFIFQYYREEENGRGNFPPRFSGLQFPNYSSELNVNALELDDSALYLCASGFGVSDTQYFGPGTRLTVL.

The chain carries TRBV6-2 or TRBV6-3 and TRBJ2-4; TRBD2 matches 15 bases. The CDR3 totals 18 residues. Trimming cost V 7 bases and J 0 bases; bases outside gene matches: 7. Looked up from germline, CDR1 is MNHEY and CDR2 is SVGEGT. CDR3 coding DNA: TGTGCCAGCACCCCGGGACTAGCGGGAGGTCTAGCCAAAAACATTCAGTACTTC. Translating it yields CASTPGLAGGLAKNIQYF.

In this sample, this clonotype turned up many times. The chain employs TRBV7-3 and TRBJ2-1; 8 positions match TRBD1. The germline V gene has CDR1 SGHTA and CDR2 FQGTGA. J gave up 7 bases and V 1 base, and 6 bases lay outside the gene matches. The CDR3 is 15 amino acids. CDR3 residues: CASSLMQGAGNEQFF. CDR3 sequence (DNA): TGTGCCAGCAGCTTAATGCAGGGGGCGGGGAATGAGCAGTTCTTC.

This clonotype showed up many times. The chain recombines TRBV6-1 with TRBJ2-2, with TRBD1 identical over 7 bases. The CDR3 spans 15 residues. The germline CDR1 and CDR2 sequences are MNHNS and SASEGT. Trimming at V came to 4 bases and at J to 2 bases, leaving 4 bases not matched to a gene. CDR3 in DNA: TGTGCCAGCAGTGTACAGGGGCCTAACACCGGGGAGCTGTTTTTT. It encodes CASSVQGPNTGELFF.

The rearrangement links TRBV6-1 to TRBJ2-5, with D possibly TRBD2 on 5 matching bases. Trimming took off 7 bases at V and 5 bases at J, with 14 bases between the two ends. From germline, CDR1 is MNHNS and CDR2 SASEGT. CDR3 size: 13 residues. CDR3 sequence reads: CASTQRGGETQYF. The CDR3 DNA is TGTGCCAGCACCCAACGGGGTGGGGAGACCCAGTACTTC.